This is a list of T cell receptor beta chains from one sample in a study of T cells in Graves' hyperthyroidism and ophthalmopathy. MiXCR was run by TCRdb on the multiplex PCR reads, yielding one entry per CDR3 protein. Here the sample spans under 650,000 distinct CDR3 sequences, about 16% being singletons. The sequenced material came from blood. All receptors come from a woman in her thirties with Graves' hyperthyroidism. Each CDR3 is given with its conserved first and last residue. The D gene is left open where the match is weak. Only part of the rows carry a size: once, few, many, or a class if the clone is expanded.

>TRBD2|TRBV20-1|TRBJ2-3|.
CSAESGTTDTQYF
TGCAGTGCCGAGAGCGGGACCACAGATACGCAGTATTTT
>.|TRBV7-2|TRBJ2-2|.
CASSKTRGTGELFF
TGTGCCAGCAGCAAGACCAGGGGAACCGGGGAGCTGTTTTTT
>TRBD2|TRBV7-3|TRBJ2-3|many
CASSRGTSGRDTDTQYF
TGTGCCAGCAGCCGCGGGACTAGCGGGAGGGATACAGATACGCAGTATTTT
>TRBD2|TRBV20-1|TRBJ2-7|many
CSARPRTSGSSYEQYF
TGCAGTGCTAGGCCCCGGACTAGCGGAAGCTCCTACGAGCAGTACTTC
>.|TRBV7-9|TRBJ2-2|few
CASSLFQGGTGELFF
TGTGCCAGCAGCTTATTCCAGGGAGGCACCGGGGAGCTGTTTTTT
>TRBD2|TRBV3-1|TRBJ2-1|few
CASSQIILAGKHNEQFF
TGTGCCAGCAGCCAAATCATACTAGCGGGGAAACACAATGAGCAGTTCTTC
>TRBD1|TRBV20-1|TRBJ2-5|few
CSAKGGTGEGSQYF
TGCAGTGCTAAAGGGGGGACAGGGGAAGGGAGCCAGTACTTC
>.|TRBV6-1|TRBJ1-1|many
CASTKRETEAFF
TGTGCCAGCACAAAAAGGGAGACTGAAGCTTTCTTT
>.|TRBV20-1|TRBJ1-1|.
CSAREGAKPKAFF
TGCAGTGCTAGAGAGGGAGCAAAACCCAAAGCTTTCTTT
>.|TRBV7-9|TRBJ2-3|few
CASSLDAQYF
TGTGCCAGCAGCTTAGACGCGCAGTATTTT
>.|TRBV20-1|TRBJ2-2|few
CSALIRDPSRELFF
TGCAGTGCACTAATCCGAGACCCCTCCAGGGAGCTGTTTTTT
>TRBD2|TRBV20-1|TRBJ2-4|.
CSARIYSGRADIQYF
TGCAGTGCTAGGATCTATAGCGGGAGGGCCGACATTCAGTACTTC
>.|TRBV18|TRBJ2-2|few
CASSPFSGGTNTGELFF
TGTGCCAGCTCACCTTTCTCCGGGGGCACGAACACCGGGGAGCTGTTTTTT
>TRBD2|TRBV9|TRBJ2-2|few
CASSVVARVGRAGELFF
TGTGCCAGCAGCGTAGTAGCCCGGGTAGGGAGGGCCGGGGAGCTGTTTTTT
>.|TRBV27|TRBJ1-2|many
CASRPLGFPNYGYTF
TGTGCCAGCAGACCCCTCGGGTTCCCTAACTATGGCTACACCTTC
>.|TRBV7-3|TRBJ2-2|.
CASSLTQVGELFF
TGTGCCAGCAGCCTAACACAGGTCGGGGAGCTGTTTTTT
>.|TRBV6-1|TRBJ2-7|many
CATHGTVSYEQYF
TGTGCCACCCACGGGACTGTCTCCTACGAGCAGTACTTC
>TRBD2|TRBV5-6|TRBJ2-2|few
CASSLPSGSEGELFF
TGTGCCAGCAGCTTGCCTAGCGGGAGCGAGGGGGAGCTGTTTTTT
>.|TRBV6-2/TRBV6-3|TRBJ1-5|many
CASRPGSPRSNQPQHF
TGTGCCAGCAGACCCGGGAGTCCGCGGAGCAATCAGCCCCAGCATTTT
>TRBD2|TRBV5-1|TRBJ2-1|many
CASALVSGSSYNEQFF
TGCGCCAGCGCACTTGTAAGCGGGAGCTCCTACAATGAGCAGTTCTTC
>.|TRBV28|TRBJ2-7|many
CASSLFLGSSYEQYF
TGTGCCAGCAGTTTATTCCTTGGGAGCTCCTACGAGCAGTACTTC
>.|TRBV27|TRBJ1-1|many
CASSFGADTEAFF
TGTGCCAGCAGTTTTGGTGCGGACACTGAAGCTTTCTTT
>TRBD2|TRBV7-9|TRBJ2-7|.
CASSSQRGLAGGEQYF
TGTGCCAGCAGCTCCCAACGGGGACTAGCGGGAGGCGAGCAGTACTTC
>.|TRBV28|TRBJ2-1|many
CASSFNINEQFF
TGTGCCAGCAGTTTCAATATTAATGAGCAGTTCTTC
>TRBD1|TRBV5-1|TRBJ2-7|few
CASSTGTGEAVEQYF
TGCGCCAGCAGTACAGGGACAGGGGAGGCGGTCGAGCAGTACTTC
>.|TRBV18|TRBJ2-7|many
CASSPPSRDEQYF
TGTGCCAGCTCACCACCGAGCAGGGACGAGCAGTACTTC
>.|TRBV20-1|TRBJ2-7|.
CSAAGRKSPYEQYF
TGCAGTGCCGCGGGAAGAAAGAGTCCCTACGAGCAGTACTTC
>TRBD1|TRBV10-3|TRBJ2-7|many
CAISDYRGPYEQYF
TGTGCCATCAGTGACTACAGGGGACCCTACGAGCAGTACTTC
>.|TRBV9|TRBJ2-1|.
CASSVEVVAPGEQFF
TGTGCCAGCAGCGTAGAAGTAGTAGCCCCGGGGGAGCAGTTCTTC
>.|TRBV6-2/TRBV6-3|TRBJ1-5|many
CASSSFGPIQHF
TGTGCCAGCAGTTCATTCGGACCCATCCAGCATTTT
>TRBD1|TRBV9|TRBJ1-3|few
CASSVYTGGHGNTIYF
TGTGCCAGCAGCGTATACACAGGGGGCCATGGAAACACCATATATTTT
>.|TRBV2|TRBJ2-1|many
CASIQDEAEILNEQFF
TGTGCCAGCATCCAAGACGAAGCGGAGATACTAAATGAGCAGTTCTTC
>TRBD2|TRBV9|TRBJ2-1|.
CASSVGLAGETGQFF
TGTGCCAGCAGCGTAGGGCTAGCGGGAGAGACGGGGCAGTTCTTC
>TRBD1|TRBV20-1|TRBJ1-6|.
CSAIKGAHFNSPLHF
TGCAGTGCAATAAAGGGGGCGCACTTCAATTCACCCCTCCACTTT
>TRBD1|TRBV28|TRBJ1-6|.
CASTPDREGSPLHF
TGTGCCAGCACACCAGACAGGGAGGGATCACCCCTCCACTTT
>.|TRBV20-1|TRBJ1-1|.
CSARDPTLGGLTEAFF
TGCAGTGCTAGAGATCCCACCCTGGGCGGTCTCACTGAAGCTTTCTTT
>.|TRBV6-6|TRBJ1-5|few
CASSYSFSGNSNQPQHF
TGTGCCAGCAGTTACTCTTTCTCTGGGAATAGCAATCAGCCCCAGCATTTT
>TRBD1|TRBV27|TRBJ2-7|many
CASSPFGQGGQYEQYF
TGTGCCAGCAGTCCCTTTGGACAGGGGGGGCAATACGAGCAGTACTTC
>.|TRBV18|TRBJ2-7|.
CASSPTVGGYEQYF
TGTGCCAGCTCACCAACGGTTGGAGGGTACGAGCAGTACTTC
>.|TRBV6-5|TRBJ1-1|many
CASSYGGALTEAFF
TGTGCCAGCAGTTATGGGGGGGCGTTGACTGAAGCTTTCTTT
>TRBD1|TRBV20-1|TRBJ1-4|.
CSAGRTGRKLFF
TGCAGTGCTGGAAGGACAGGGCGAAAACTGTTTTTT
>.|TRBV5-1|TRBJ2-2|many
CASSLNGAGELFF
TGCGCCAGCAGCTTAAACGGGGCCGGGGAGCTGTTTTTT
>.|TRBV20-1|TRBJ2-2|many
CSARATNRENTGELFF
TGCAGTGCTAGGGCCACCAACAGGGAAAACACCGGGGAGCTGTTTTTT
>.|TRBV20-1|TRBJ2-3|many
CSTTRGTDTQYF
TGCAGTACGACAAGGGGGACAGATACGCAGTATTTT
>TRBD1|TRBV12-3/TRBV12-4|TRBJ2-3|many
CASSLTGQGTDTQYF
TGTGCCAGCAGTTTAACGGGACAGGGGACAGATACGCAGTATTTT
>.|TRBV28|TRBJ2-5|many
CASSLGLLETQYF
TGTGCCAGCAGTTTGGGACTTTTAGAGACCCAGTACTTC
>.|TRBV6-1|TRBJ1-1|.
CASSRQGWYAEAFF
TGTGCCAGCAGTCGCCAGGGTTGGTACGCTGAAGCTTTCTTT
>TRBD1|TRBV19|TRBJ1-2|.
CASGDRDRDDGYTF
TGTGCCAGTGGAGACCGGGACAGGGACGACGGCTACACCTTC
>.|TRBV20-1|TRBJ2-1|few
CSPDGNNEQFF
TGCAGTCCGGACGGAAACAATGAGCAGTTCTTC
>.|TRBV5-5|TRBJ1-2|few
CASSLQSVDGYTF
TGTGCCAGCAGCTTACAGTCGGTAGATGGCTACACCTTC
>TRBD1|TRBV7-2|TRBJ1-1|many
CASSGTGEGNTEAFF
TGTGCCAGCAGCGGGACAGGGGAGGGGAACACTGAAGCTTTCTTT